This entry features one TCR beta chain sequence. What it recognizes is unknown. The PCR had 60 Vbeta and 13 Jbeta primers. Assay: immunoSEQ multiplex PCR; the TCRdb copy retains only in-frame clones and omits some. This sample yields tens of thousands of clones, of which approximately 70% are seen a single time; roughly 15% belongs to the top ten. CDR1 is MNHEY and CDR2 is SVGAGI in the germline V gene. J lost 4 bases, V lost 5 bases, and 4 bases had no gene match. The CDR3 is 14 amino acids. The sample originates from a study of cytomegalovirus exposure and HLA in healthy donors. Study results and caveats: Fewer N-insertions (relative to the approximately 670-donor mean) were reportedly seen in an Asian-associated ancestry cluster in a later analysis.

The specimen sequenced was PBMCs. This TCR was sampled from a male donor in good health and CMV-seropositive. The J gene is TRBJ2-1, the V gene TRBV6-5, with 8 bases fitting TRBD1. DNA for the CDR3: TGTGCCAGCAGTCTACGGGACAGGTACAATGAGCAGTTCTTC. This encodes CASSLRDRYNEQFF.